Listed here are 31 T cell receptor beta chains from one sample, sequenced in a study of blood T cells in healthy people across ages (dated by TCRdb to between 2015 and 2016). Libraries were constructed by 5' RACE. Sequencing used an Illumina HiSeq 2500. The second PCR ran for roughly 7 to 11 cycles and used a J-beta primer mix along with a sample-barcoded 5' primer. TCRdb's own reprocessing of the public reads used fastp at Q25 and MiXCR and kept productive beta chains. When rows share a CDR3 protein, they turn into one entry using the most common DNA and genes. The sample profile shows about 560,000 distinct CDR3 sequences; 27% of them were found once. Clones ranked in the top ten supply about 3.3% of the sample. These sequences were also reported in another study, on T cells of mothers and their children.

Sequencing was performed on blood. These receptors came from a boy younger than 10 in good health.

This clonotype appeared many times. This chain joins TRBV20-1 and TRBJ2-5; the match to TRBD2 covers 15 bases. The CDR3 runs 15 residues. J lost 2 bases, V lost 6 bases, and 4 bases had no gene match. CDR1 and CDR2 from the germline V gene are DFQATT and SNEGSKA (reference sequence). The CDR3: CSARTSGREQETQYF. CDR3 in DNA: TGCAGTGCCAGGACTAGCGGGAGGGAACAAGAGACCCAGTACTTC.

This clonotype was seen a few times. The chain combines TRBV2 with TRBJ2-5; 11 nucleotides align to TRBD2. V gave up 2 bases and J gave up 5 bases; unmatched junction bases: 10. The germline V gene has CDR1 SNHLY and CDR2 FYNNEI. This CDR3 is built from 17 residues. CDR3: CASSEWGSGGATETQYF. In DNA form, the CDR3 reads TGTGCCAGCAGTGAATGGGGTAGCGGGGGGGCGACGGAGACCCAGTACTTC.

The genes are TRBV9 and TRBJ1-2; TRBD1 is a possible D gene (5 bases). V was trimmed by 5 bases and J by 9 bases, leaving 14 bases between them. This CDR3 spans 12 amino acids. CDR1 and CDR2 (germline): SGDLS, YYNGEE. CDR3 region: CASRGDDGCYTF. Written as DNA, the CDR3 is TGTGCCAGCAGAGGGGACGACGGATGCTACACCTTC.

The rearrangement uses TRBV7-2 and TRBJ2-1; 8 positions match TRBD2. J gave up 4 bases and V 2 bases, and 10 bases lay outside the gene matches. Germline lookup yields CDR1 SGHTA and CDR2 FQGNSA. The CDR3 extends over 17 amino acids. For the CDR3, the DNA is TGTGCCAGCAGCTTACTGTGGGGTAGCGGGGAATACAATGAGCAGTTCTTC. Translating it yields CASSLLWGSGEYNEQFF.

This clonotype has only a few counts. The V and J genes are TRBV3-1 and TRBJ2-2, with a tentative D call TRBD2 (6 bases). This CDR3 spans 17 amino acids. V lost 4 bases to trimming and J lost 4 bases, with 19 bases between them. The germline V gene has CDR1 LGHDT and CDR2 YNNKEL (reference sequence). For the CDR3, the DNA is TGTGCCAGCAGCCTCCTCTCAGGGACTTCGGGCACCGGGGAGCTGTTTTTT. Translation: CASSLLSGTSGTGELFF.

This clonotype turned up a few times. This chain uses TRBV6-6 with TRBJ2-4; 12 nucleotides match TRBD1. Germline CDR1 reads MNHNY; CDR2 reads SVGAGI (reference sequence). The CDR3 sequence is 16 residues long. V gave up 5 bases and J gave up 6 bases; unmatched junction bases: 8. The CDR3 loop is CASSPGTGGGINIQYF. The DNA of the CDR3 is TGTGCCAGCAGTCCCGGGACAGGGGGCGGCATAAACATTCAGTACTTC.

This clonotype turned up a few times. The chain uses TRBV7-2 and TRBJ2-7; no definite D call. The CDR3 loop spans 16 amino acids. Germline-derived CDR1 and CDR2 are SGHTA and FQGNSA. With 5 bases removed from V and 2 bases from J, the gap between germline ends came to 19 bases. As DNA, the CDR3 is TGTGCCAGCAGCCTCGACCGGCCCAGATCCACCTACGAGCAGTACTTC. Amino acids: CASSLDRPRSTYEQYF.

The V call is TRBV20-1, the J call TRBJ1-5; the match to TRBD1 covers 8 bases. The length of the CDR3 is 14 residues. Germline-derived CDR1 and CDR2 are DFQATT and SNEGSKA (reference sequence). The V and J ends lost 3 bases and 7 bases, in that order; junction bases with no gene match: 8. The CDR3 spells CSASPGGAGQPQHF. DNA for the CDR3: TGCAGTGCTAGCCCAGGGGGCGCCGGGCAGCCCCAGCATTTT.

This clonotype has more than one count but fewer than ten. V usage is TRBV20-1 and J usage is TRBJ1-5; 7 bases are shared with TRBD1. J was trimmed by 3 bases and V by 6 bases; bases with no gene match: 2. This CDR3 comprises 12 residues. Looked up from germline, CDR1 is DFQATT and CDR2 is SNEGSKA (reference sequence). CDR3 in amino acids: CSAGQANQPQHF. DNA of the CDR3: TGCAGTGCAGGACAGGCCAATCAGCCCCAGCATTTT.

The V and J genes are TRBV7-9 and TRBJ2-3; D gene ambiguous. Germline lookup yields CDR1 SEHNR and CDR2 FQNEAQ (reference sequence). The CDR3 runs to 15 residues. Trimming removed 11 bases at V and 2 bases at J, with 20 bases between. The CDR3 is CASEIGVPLTDTQYF. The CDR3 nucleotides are TGTGCCTCGGAAATTGGGGTCCCTCTCACAGATACGCAGTATTTT.

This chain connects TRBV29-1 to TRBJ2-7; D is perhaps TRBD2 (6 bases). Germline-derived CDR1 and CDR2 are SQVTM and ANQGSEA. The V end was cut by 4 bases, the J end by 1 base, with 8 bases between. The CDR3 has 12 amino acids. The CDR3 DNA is TGCAGCGTTGCAGGGACTTCCTACGAGCAGTACTTC. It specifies CSVAGTSYEQYF.

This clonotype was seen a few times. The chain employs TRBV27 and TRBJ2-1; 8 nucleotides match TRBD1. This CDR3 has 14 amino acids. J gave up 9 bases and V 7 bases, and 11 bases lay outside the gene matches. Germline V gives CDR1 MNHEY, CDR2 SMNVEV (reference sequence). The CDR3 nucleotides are TGTGCCAGCAAGGCCACGACAGGGGCGGGTGAGCAGTTCTTC. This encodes CASKATTGAGEQFF.

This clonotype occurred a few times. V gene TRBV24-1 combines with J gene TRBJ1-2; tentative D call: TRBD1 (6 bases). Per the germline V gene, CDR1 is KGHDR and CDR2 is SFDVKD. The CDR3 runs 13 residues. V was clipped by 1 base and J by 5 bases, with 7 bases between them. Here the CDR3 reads CATSDFTGYGYTF. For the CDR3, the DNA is TGTGCCACCAGTGATTTCACAGGGTATGGCTACACCTTC.

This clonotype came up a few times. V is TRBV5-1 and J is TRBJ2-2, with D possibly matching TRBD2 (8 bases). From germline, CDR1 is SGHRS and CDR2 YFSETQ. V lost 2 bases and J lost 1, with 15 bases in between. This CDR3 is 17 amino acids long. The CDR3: CASSLQGTRLNTGELFF. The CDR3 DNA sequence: TGCGCCAGCAGCTTACAGGGGACTAGGCTGAACACCGGGGAGCTGTTTTTT.

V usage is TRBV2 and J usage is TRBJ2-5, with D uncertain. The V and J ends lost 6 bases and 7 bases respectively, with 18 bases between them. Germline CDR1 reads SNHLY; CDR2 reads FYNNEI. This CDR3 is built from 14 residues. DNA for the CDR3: TGTGCCAGCAGGGAGATATTAAATTCGGCGACCCAGTACTTC. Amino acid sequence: CASREILNSATQYF.

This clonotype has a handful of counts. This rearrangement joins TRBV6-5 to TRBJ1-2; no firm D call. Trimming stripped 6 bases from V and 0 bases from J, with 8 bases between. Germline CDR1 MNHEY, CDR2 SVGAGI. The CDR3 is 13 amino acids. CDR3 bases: TGTGCCAGCAGGAGGGATTCTAACTATGGCTACACCTTC. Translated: CASRRDSNYGYTF.

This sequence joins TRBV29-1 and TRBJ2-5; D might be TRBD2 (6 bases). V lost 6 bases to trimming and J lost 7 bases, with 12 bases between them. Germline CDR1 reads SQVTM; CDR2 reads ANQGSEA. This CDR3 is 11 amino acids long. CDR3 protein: CSVPQGGTQYF. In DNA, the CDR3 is TGCAGCGTACCGCAGGGAGGGACCCAGTACTTC.

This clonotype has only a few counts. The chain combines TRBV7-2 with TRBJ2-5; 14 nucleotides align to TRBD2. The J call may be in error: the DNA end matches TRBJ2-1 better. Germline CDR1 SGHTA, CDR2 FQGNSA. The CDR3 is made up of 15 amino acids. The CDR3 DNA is TGTGCCAGCAGCTTAGTTGAAGGACTAGCGGGAGGCCAGTTCTTC. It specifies CASSLVEGLAGGQFF.

The CDR3 protein is CASSGNHRDRDPNQPQHF. The CDR3 DNA is TGTGCCAGCAGCGGGAACCACCGGGACAGGGATCCCAATCAGCCCCAGCATTTT. The rearrangement joins TRBV21-1 to TRBJ1-5; the D call of TRBD1 is as the table states it, not checked on the DNA. TRBV21-1 is given as a pseudogene. CDR3 length: 18 residues.

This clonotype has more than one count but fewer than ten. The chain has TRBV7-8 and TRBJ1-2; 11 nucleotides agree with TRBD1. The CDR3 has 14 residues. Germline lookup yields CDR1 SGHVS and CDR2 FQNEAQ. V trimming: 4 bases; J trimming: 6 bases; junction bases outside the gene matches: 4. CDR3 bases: TGTGCCAGCAGCTCGTGGACAGGGGGCGATGGCTACACCTTC. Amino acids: CASSSWTGGDGYTF.

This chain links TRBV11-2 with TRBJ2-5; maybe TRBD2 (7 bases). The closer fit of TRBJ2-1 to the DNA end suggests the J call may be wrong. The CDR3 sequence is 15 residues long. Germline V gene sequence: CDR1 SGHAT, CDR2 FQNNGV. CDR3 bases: TGTGCCAGCAGCCGGTTGGGGGGGCAGAGGAATGAGCAGTTCTTC. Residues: CASSRLGGQRNEQFF.

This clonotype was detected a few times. CDR3 sequence: CSAAPRTSGLKETQYF. CDR3 in DNA: TGCAGTGCTGCCCCGAGGACTAGCGGACTGAAGGAGACCCAGTACTTC. This chain uses TRBV20-1 with TRBJ2-5, with 10 bases identical to TRBD2. With V trimmed by 5 bases and J by 5 bases, 14 bases remained unmatched. Germline CDR1 is DFQATT and CDR2 is SNEGSKA (reference sequence). There are 16 residues in the CDR3.

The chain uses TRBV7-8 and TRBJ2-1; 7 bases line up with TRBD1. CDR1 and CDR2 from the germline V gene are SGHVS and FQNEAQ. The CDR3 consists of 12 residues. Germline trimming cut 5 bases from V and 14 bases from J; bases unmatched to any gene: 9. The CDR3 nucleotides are TGTGCCAGCAGCGCCACAGGGGTAGGGGAGTTCTTC. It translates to CASSATGVGEFF.

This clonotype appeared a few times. The CDR3 here is CATSDLRGPLGDNYGYTF. Written as DNA, the CDR3 is TGTGCCACCAGTGATTTGAGAGGGCCCTTAGGAGATAACTATGGCTACACCTTC. The V call is TRBV24-1, the J call TRBJ1-2; D is ambiguous. V was trimmed by 0 bases and J by 1 base, leaving 17 bases between them. Germline CDR1 and CDR2: KGHDR and SFDVKD. This CDR3 is 18 amino acids long.

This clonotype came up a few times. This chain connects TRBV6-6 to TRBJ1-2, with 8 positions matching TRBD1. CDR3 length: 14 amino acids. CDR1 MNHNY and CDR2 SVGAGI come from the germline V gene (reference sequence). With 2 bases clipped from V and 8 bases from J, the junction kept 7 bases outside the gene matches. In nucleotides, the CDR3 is TGTGCCAGCAGTTACCTTACAGGGGGTCACGGCTACACCTTC. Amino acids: CASSYLTGGHGYTF.

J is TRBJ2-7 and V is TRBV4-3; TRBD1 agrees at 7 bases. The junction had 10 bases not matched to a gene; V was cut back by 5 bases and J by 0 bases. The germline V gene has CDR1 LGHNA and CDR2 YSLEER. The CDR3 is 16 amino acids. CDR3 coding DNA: TGCGCCAGCAGCAAAGCATACCCAGGGGGCTCCTACGAGCAGTACTTC. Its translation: CASSKAYPGGSYEQYF.

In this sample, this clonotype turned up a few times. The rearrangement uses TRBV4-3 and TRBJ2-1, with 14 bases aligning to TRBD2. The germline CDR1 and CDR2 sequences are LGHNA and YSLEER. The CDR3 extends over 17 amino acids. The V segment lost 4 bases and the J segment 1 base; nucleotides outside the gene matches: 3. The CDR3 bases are TGCGCCAGCAGCCGCCGACTAGCGGGAGGGTCCTACAATGAGCAGTTCTTC. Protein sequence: CASSRRLAGGSYNEQFF.

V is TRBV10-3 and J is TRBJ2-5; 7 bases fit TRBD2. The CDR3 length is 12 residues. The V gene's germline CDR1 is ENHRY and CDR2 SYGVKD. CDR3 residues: CATRGVQETQYF. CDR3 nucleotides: TGTGCGACCCGGGGGGTCCAAGAGACCCAGTACTTC.

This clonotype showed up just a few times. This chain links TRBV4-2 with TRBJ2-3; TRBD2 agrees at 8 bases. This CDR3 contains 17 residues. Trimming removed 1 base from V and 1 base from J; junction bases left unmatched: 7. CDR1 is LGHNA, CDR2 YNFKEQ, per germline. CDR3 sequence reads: CASSQAIAGGRTDTQYF. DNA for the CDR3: TGTGCCAGCAGCCAAGCCATTGCGGGGGGCCGCACAGATACGCAGTATTTT.

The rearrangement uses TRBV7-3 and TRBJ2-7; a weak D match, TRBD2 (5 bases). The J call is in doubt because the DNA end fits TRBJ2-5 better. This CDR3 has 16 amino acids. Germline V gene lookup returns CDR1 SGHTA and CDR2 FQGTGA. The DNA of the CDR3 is TGTGCCAGCAGCTGTGTCCAGCGGATATTCCAAGAGACCCAGTACTTC. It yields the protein CASSCVQRIFQETQYF.

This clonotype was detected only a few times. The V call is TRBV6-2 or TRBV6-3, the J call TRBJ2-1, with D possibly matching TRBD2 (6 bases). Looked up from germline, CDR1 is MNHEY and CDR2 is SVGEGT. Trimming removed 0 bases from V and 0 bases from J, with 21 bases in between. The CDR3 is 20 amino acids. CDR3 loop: CASSYSIWASDTISYNEQFF. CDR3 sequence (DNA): TGTGCCAGCAGTTACTCGATTTGGGCTAGCGACACTATCTCCTACAATGAGCAGTTCTTC.